Shown below are 32 T cell receptor beta chains from a single sample sequenced in a study of shared clonotypes between healthy human individuals. Method: immunoSEQ multiplex PCR; TCRdb's copy keeps in-frame clones and lacks some. The sample holds 850,000 to 1,200,000 clones, roughly 75% seen once. Sequencing used memory CD4+ T cells sorted from blood. Subset specified: CD45RA-negative fraction. These receptors originate from a man aged 18 to 35 in good health.

The chain is built from TRBV5-1 and TRBJ2-1; 12 nucleotides match TRBD2. Germline V lookup: CDR1 SGHRS, CDR2 YFSETQ. This CDR3 is built from 16 residues. V shed 4 bases and J 7 bases; nucleotides not matched to a gene: 9. The CDR3 DNA sequence: TGCGCCAGCAGCACCAACCGGACTAGCGGGGTAAATGAGCAGTTCTTC. This translates into CASSTNRTSGVNEQFF. Looking up the rest from reference TRBV5-1 and TRBJ2-1 gives the full variable domain: KAGVTQTPRYLIKTRGQQVTLSCSPISGHRSVSWYQQTPGQGLQFLFEYFSETQRNKGNFPGRFSGRQFSNSRSEMNVSTLELGDSALYLCASSTNRTSGVNEQFFGPGTRLTVL.

The J gene is TRBJ1-6, the V gene TRBV30; the D gene is possibly TRBD1 (5 bases). CDR3 length equals 15 residues. The germline V and J ends were trimmed by 7 bases and 7 bases, with 20 bases remaining between them. The germline gives CDR1 GTSNPN, CDR2 SVGIG (reference sequence). The CDR3 sequence is CASSTGQGKNSPLHF. CDR3 DNA: TGTGCCTCCTCGACTGGGCAGGGCAAAAATTCACCCCTCCACTTT.

V is TRBV11-2 and J is TRBJ1-1; D gene unclear. Germline values: CDR1 SGHAT, CDR2 FQNNGV. The V end lost 8 bases, the J end lost 0 bases, and 10 bases lay between the germline ends. This CDR3 has 13 amino acids. The CDR3 spells CASQLTLNTEAFF. In nucleotides, the CDR3 is TGTGCCAGCCAGCTTACCCTGAACACTGAAGCTTTCTTT.

V usage is TRBV11-2 and J usage is TRBJ1-1; the match to TRBD1 covers 8 bases. Germline V gives CDR1 SGHAT, CDR2 FQNNGV. The junction had 8 bases not matched to a gene; V was cut back by 6 bases and J by 5 bases. This CDR3 contains 14 residues. CDR3 sequence reads: CASSMAGGATEAFF. CDR3 in DNA: TGTGCCAGCAGTATGGCAGGGGGCGCGACTGAAGCTTTCTTT.

This rearrangement joins TRBV6-6 to TRBJ1-1, with D perhaps TRBD1 (6 bases). With 2 bases removed from V and 0 bases from J, the gap between germline ends came to 7 bases. The CDR3 has 14 residues. Germline loops: CDR1 MNHNY, CDR2 SVGAGI (reference sequence). The CDR3 sequence: CASSYGQMNTEAFF. CDR3 coding DNA: TGTGCCAGCAGTTACGGACAGATGAACACTGAAGCTTTCTTT.

The gene calls are TRBV28 and TRBJ2-5, with D perhaps TRBD1 (6 bases). Germline-derived CDR1 and CDR2 are MDHEN and SYDVKM. This CDR3 comprises 15 residues. V lost 4 bases, J lost 2 bases, and 14 bases lay in between. CDR3 sequence (DNA): TGTGCCAGCAGTTCCTATGGACAGTTTCAAGAGACCCAGTACTTC. It yields the protein CASSSYGQFQETQYF.

The rearrangement links TRBV4-3 to TRBJ2-1; D unclear. CDR1 is LGHNA, CDR2 YSLEER, per germline. This CDR3 contains 14 residues. V lost 0 bases to trimming and J lost 8 bases, with 11 bases between them. The CDR3 coding sequence is TGCGCCAGCAGCCAAGATTTGGCGGTCGATGAGCAGTTCTTC. Translated: CASSQDLAVDEQFF.

The rearrangement uses TRBV27 and TRBJ2-3; D unresolved. Germline V lookup: CDR1 MNHEY, CDR2 SMNVEV (reference sequence). The V end was cut by 7 bases, the J end by 0 bases, with 8 bases between. CDR3 length: 13 residues. The CDR3 is CASTTTSTDTQYF. Here the CDR3 DNA reads TGTGCCAGCACAACCACTAGCACAGATACGCAGTATTTT.

The chain is built from TRBV4-3 and TRBJ2-1; TRBD2 matches 8 bases. The J segment lost 7 bases and the V segment lost 0 bases, leaving 8 bases of the junction unmatched. The CDR3 sequence is 16 residues long. The V gene's germline CDR1 is LGHNA and CDR2 YSLEER. Here the CDR3 DNA reads TGCGCCAGCAGCCAAGAAGTAGCGGGATTGCGGAATGAGCAGTTCTTC. Translating gives CASSQEVAGLRNEQFF.

The chain has TRBV18 and TRBJ2-3, with 9 bases matching TRBD2. V lost 8 bases to trimming and J lost 3 bases; unmatched junction nucleotides: 3. CDR3 length: 13 amino acids. Germline-derived CDR1 and CDR2 are KGHSH and LQKENI. The CDR3 DNA reads as TGTGCCAGCCTTAGCGGGGGAACAGATACGCAGTATTTT. This encodes CASLSGGTDTQYF.

This clone turned up a few times. This sequence joins TRBV28 and TRBJ2-5; 10 bases fit TRBD2. The CDR3 is made up of 16 amino acids. Germline values: CDR1 MDHEN, CDR2 SYDVKM. With 3 bases clipped from V and 0 bases from J, the junction kept 4 bases outside the gene matches. The CDR3 coding sequence is TGTGCCAGCAGTTTTCAGCGGGGGGGGTACCAAGAGACCCAGTACTTC. Amino acids: CASSFQRGGYQETQYF.

Concerning this clone itself: The identical CDR3 is also encoded by other nucleotide sequences in the sample. The CDR3 loop reads CASSLEGSYGYTF. The DNA for the CDR3 is TGTGCCAGCAGTTTAGAGGGGTCCTATGGCTACACCTTC. The chain links TRBV27 to TRBJ1-2; tentatively, D is TRBD1 (5 bases). V was cut by 2 bases and J by 4 bases, with 8 bases left in between. The CDR3 is 13 amino acids. Germline CDR1 and CDR2: MNHEY and SMNVEV (reference sequence).

Notes on this clone: At one boundary the junction diverges from the germline segment, which might be a read error. The chain has TRBV4-3 and TRBJ2-7; D may be TRBD2 (6 bases). Looked up from germline, CDR1 is LGHNA and CDR2 is YSLEER. The CDR3 spans 14 residues. The CDR3: CASSQEPTDRGIRF. For the CDR3, the DNA is TGCGCCAGCAGCCAAGAACCCACGGACCGGGGGATAAGGTTC.

As for this clone: The sample holds other DNA sequences that translate to the same CDR3. The gene calls are TRBV18 and TRBJ1-3; D is unclear. Trimming took 3 bases from V and 0 from J, leaving 9 bases between them. The CDR3 consists of 15 residues. The germline CDR1 and CDR2 sequences are KGHSH and LQKENI. Here the CDR3 reads CASSPDGNSGNTIYF. The CDR3 DNA is TGTGCCAGCTCACCGGACGGTAACTCTGGAAACACCATATATTTT.

This sequence joins TRBV6-6 and TRBJ2-3; 7 positions match TRBD2. J was trimmed by 1 base and V by 6 bases; bases with no gene match: 4. Looked up from germline, CDR1 is MNHNY and CDR2 is SVGAGI (reference sequence). The CDR3 covers 14 residues. This CDR3 reads CASSSGLRTDTQYF. CDR3 sequence (DNA): TGTGCCAGCAGCTCGGGACTACGCACAGATACGCAGTATTTT.

This clone showed up just once. V gene TRBV5-4 combines with J gene TRBJ1-6; no reliable D call. Trimming removed 5 bases from V and 7 bases from J, with 13 bases in between. CDR1 SGHNT and CDR2 YYREEE come from the germline V gene (reference sequence). The CDR3 extends over 14 amino acids. The CDR3 nucleotides read TGTGCCAGCAGGGCCCGGGCCGAAAATTCACCCCTCCACTTT. Protein: CASRARAENSPLHF.

The V and J genes are TRBV19 and TRBJ1-2; no clear D. The CDR3 loop spans 16 amino acids. Germline CDR1 LNHDA, CDR2 SQIVND (reference sequence). Trimming cost V 3 bases and J 8 bases, with 22 bases left between them. The CDR3 DNA is TGTGCCAGTAGTATGTTAAAGTGGACTCCTAACGGGGGCTACACCTTC. The encoded protein is CASSMLKWTPNGGYTF.

V usage is TRBV7-2 and J usage is TRBJ1-2; TRBD1 might be the D (6 bases). Germline V gene data show CDR1 as SGHTA and CDR2 as FQGNSA. V was clipped by 5 bases and J by 4 bases, with 14 bases between them. The CDR3 is made up of 14 amino acids. The CDR3 nucleotides read TGTGCCAGCAGCAAAAAACAGGGTTCCTATGGCTACACCTTC. Translating gives CASSKKQGSYGYTF.

CDR3 sequence reads: CASSPRDGELFF. DNA for the CDR3: TGTGCCAGCAGTCCCCGGGACGGGGAGCTGTTTTTT. This chain links TRBV7-9 with TRBJ2-2; a weak D match, TRBD2 (5 bases). Trimming removed 6 bases from V and 7 bases from J, with 9 bases in between. The CDR3 is 12 amino acids. CDR1 is SEHNR, CDR2 FQNEAQ, per germline (reference sequence). The full variable domain, with the rest looked up from reference TRBV7-9 and TRBJ2-2, is DTGVSQNPRHKITKRGQNVTFRCDPISEHNRLYWYRQTLGQGPEFLTYFQNEAQLEKSRLLSDRFSAERPKGSFSTLEIQRTEQGDSAMYLCASSPRDGELFFGEGSRLTVL.

The V gene is TRBV7-6, the J gene TRBJ2-7, with TRBD2 matching 14 bases. The V segment lost 1 base and the J segment 7 bases; nucleotides outside the gene matches: 9. Germline CDR1 reads SGHVS; CDR2 reads FNYEAQ. The CDR3 spans 17 residues. The CDR3 coding sequence is TGTGCCAGCAGCTTAGTCAATCCGGGACTAGCGGGAGTTGAGCAGTACTTC. Encoded protein: CASSLVNPGLAGVEQYF.

The chain is built from TRBV28 and TRBJ1-1; TRBD1 matches 7 bases. After removal of 3 bases from V and 4 bases from J, the junction contained 8 bases not matched to a gene. The V gene's germline CDR1 is MDHEN and CDR2 SYDVKM. The CDR3 is made up of 15 amino acids. The CDR3: CASSFPTGERTEAFF. CDR3 DNA sequence: TGTGCCAGCAGTTTCCCAACAGGGGAACGCACTGAAGCTTTCTTT.

DNA for the CDR3: TGTGCCAGTAGTACCCGGCAAAAGGGTACGCAGTATTTT. Its translation: CASSTRQKGTQYF. This chain uses TRBV19 with TRBJ2-3; no reliable D call. Germline CDR1 and CDR2: LNHDA and SQIVND (reference sequence). Trimming took 4 bases from V and 8 from J, leaving 13 bases between them. The CDR3 has 13 residues. Filled out from reference TRBV19 and TRBJ2-3, the complete variable domain reads DGGITQSPKYLFRKEGQNVTLSCEQNLNHDAMYWYRQDPGQGLRLIYYSQIVNDFQKGDIAEGYSVSREKKESFPLTVTSAQKNPTAFYLCASSTRQKGTQYFGPGTRLTVL.

This chain connects TRBV5-1 to TRBJ2-7; D is perhaps TRBD1 or TRBD2 (5 bases each). CDR3 length: 14 amino acids. Per germline, CDR1 SGHRS and CDR2 YFSETQ. The V and J ends lost 3 bases and 2 bases respectively, with 12 bases between them. CDR3 nucleotides: TGCGCCAGCAGCTGGGACCGCCCTGCCTACGAGCAGTACTTC. This translates into CASSWDRPAYEQYF.

The V and J genes are TRBV12-5 and TRBJ1-6; no clear D gene. The germline V gene has CDR1 LGHNT and CDR2 FRNRAP. The CDR3 runs 13 residues. V was pared by 6 bases and J by 1 base, with 4 bases between. The CDR3 sequence is CASGDSYNSPLHF. The CDR3 nucleotides read TGTGCTAGTGGGGATTCCTATAATTCACCCCTCCACTTT. The whole variable domain, filled in from reference TRBV12-5 and TRBJ1-6, reads DARVTQTPRHKVTEMGQEVTMRCQPILGHNTVFWYRQTMMQGLELLAYFRNRAPLDDSGMPKDRFSAEMPDATLATLKIQPSEPRDSAVYFCASGDSYNSPLHFGNGTRLTVT.

This chain links TRBV5-4 with TRBJ2-1; TRBD1 might be the D (6 bases). This CDR3 contains 16 residues. The ends were cut back, 5 bases at V and 5 bases at J, with 20 bases in the middle. CDR1 and CDR2 (germline): SGHNT, YYREEE (reference sequence). Here the CDR3 DNA reads TGTGCCAGCAGTGCCGCCTCATCCAGGGGAAACAATGAGCAGTTCTTC. It yields the protein CASSAASSRGNNEQFF.

This chain connects TRBV28 to TRBJ1-4, with no clear D. CDR1 and CDR2 (germline): MDHEN, SYDVKM. The CDR3 extends over 16 amino acids. V was cut by 5 bases and J by 6 bases, with 19 bases left in between. The CDR3 DNA reads TGTGCCAGCAGTAGCGTAGGGTCCTCTCCTTATGAAAAACTGTTTTTT. This gives the protein CASSSVGSSPYEKLFF.

J is TRBJ2-7 and V is TRBV2; D is undetermined. Germline V CDR1 and CDR2: SNHLY, FYNNEI. The CDR3 spans 14 residues. Trimming took 2 bases from V and 4 from J, leaving 12 bases between them. For the CDR3, the DNA is TGTGCCAGCAGTGAACGGGCAGCAGCGTACGAGCAGTACTTC. It yields the protein CASSERAAAYEQYF.

The chain links TRBV5-5 to TRBJ1-4; D gene ambiguous. Trimming removed 0 bases at V and 0 bases at J, with 12 bases between. This CDR3 spans 17 amino acids. Per the germline V gene, CDR1 is SGHKS and CDR2 is YYEKEE (reference sequence). The DNA for the CDR3 is TGTGCCAGCAGCTTGGCAGCAACTAGGGCAACTAATGAAAAACTGTTTTTT. Its translation is CASSLAATRATNEKLFF.

The genes are TRBV10-3 and TRBJ1-1; no definite D call. This CDR3 is 14 amino acids long. The germline V gene has CDR1 ENHRY and CDR2 SYGVKD. Trimming removed 3 bases from V and 1 base from J, with 9 bases in between. Written as DNA, the CDR3 is TGTGCCATCAGTGACTCAACACAGAACACTGAAGCTTTCTTT. Translating gives CAISDSTQNTEAFF.

Only a few counts were recorded for this clone. The V gene is TRBV6-6, the J gene TRBJ2-3; the match to TRBD2 covers 10 bases. CDR1 is MNHNY, CDR2 SVGAGI, per germline (reference sequence). The CDR3 consists of 15 residues. V shed 6 bases, J shed 3 bases, and the junction held 6 bases outside the gene matches. The CDR3 bases are TGTGCCAGCAGGGGTCCTAGCGGGAGAACAGATACGCAGTATTTT. Amino acids: CASRGPSGRTDTQYF.

In its sample, this clone was seen a few times. This sample includes further DNA sequences coding for the same CDR3. The CDR3 DNA follows: TGTGCCAGCAGCTTGGACCATAGCACAGATACGCAGTATTTT. This gives the protein CASSLDHSTDTQYF. The chain uses TRBV7-9 and TRBJ2-3, with unresolved D. The CDR3 consists of 14 residues. Germline V gives CDR1 SEHNR, CDR2 FQNEAQ (reference sequence). V dropped 3 bases and J dropped 0 bases, with 7 bases sitting between them.

The genes are TRBV30 and TRBJ2-7; the match to TRBD1 covers 8 bases. Germline CDR1 GTSNPN, CDR2 SVGIG (reference sequence). The ends lost 5 bases at V and 9 bases at J; junction bases unmatched: 12. The CDR3 spans 13 residues. The CDR3: CAWGPGQVSSQYF. CDR3 sequence (DNA): TGTGCCTGGGGCCCGGGACAGGTTAGTTCGCAGTACTTC. Full variable domain (remainder filled in from reference TRBV30 and TRBJ2-7): SQTIHQWPATLVQPVGSPLSLECTVEGTSNPNLYWYRQAAGRGLQLLFYSVGIGQISSEVPQNLSASRPQDRQFILSSKKLLLSDSGFYLCAWGPGQVSSQYFGPGTRLTVT.